A selection of T cell receptor beta chains follows, all from one sample in a study of T cell responses to AZD1222 COVID-19 vaccine. Generated by immunoSEQ multiplex PCR, the TCRdb table keeps only in-frame clones and is missing some. The data show over 130,000 clones, over 90% seen once. The starting material was peripheral blood, obtained 28 days after the second AZD1222 dose. These receptors originate from an adult who received the AZD1222 COVID-19 vaccine. Each CDR3 is given without its conserved first and last residue.

j_call: TRBJ2-3
v_call: TRBV7-9
cdr3_aa: ASSLGGAPTDTQY

j_call: TRBJ1-2
v_call: TRBV5-8
cdr3_aa: ASRQGIDYGYT

j_call: TRBJ2-1
v_call: TRBV12-2
cdr3_aa: ASRLGGVRRTIMIVQF

j_call: TRBJ1-6
v_call: TRBV15
cdr3_aa: ATSSRDSGSPLH

j_call: TRBJ2-1
v_call: TRBV27
cdr3_aa: ASSFRGTGNEQF

j_call: TRBJ1-3
v_call: TRBV10-3
cdr3_aa: AISGGASGNTIY

j_call: TRBJ2-1
v_call: TRBV28
cdr3_aa: ASNQRTSVYNEQF

j_call: TRBJ1-1
v_call: TRBV7-8
cdr3_aa: ATRENTEAF

j_call: TRBJ2-1
v_call: TRBV7-9
cdr3_aa: ASSLALGKAF

j_call: TRBJ2-7
v_call: TRBV28
cdr3_aa: ASSQYEQY

j_call: TRBJ1-2
v_call: TRBV30
cdr3_aa: AWRDRLRRYGYT

j_call: TRBJ2-2
v_call: TRBV11-2
cdr3_aa: ASSLENTGELF

j_call: TRBJ2-2
v_call: TRBV6-4
cdr3_aa: ASSDSSKGEAGELF